This TCR beta chain was found in a study of cytomegalovirus exposure and HLA in healthy donors. Study in general: Of all 400 or so donors who were genotyped, about 84% belonged to the Caucasian-associated ancestry cluster. General observations from the study: Later on, a genetic analysis was performed. It linked a missense variant in DCLRE1C with V- and J-gene trimming of TCR beta. Later analysis placed DRB1 highest and HLA-C lowest in TCR association rates, which differed by HLA locus. It was about 150 TCR beta chains that were listed as cytomegalovirus-associated.

The V gene's germline CDR1 is LGHNA and CDR2 YNFKEQ. This CDR3 comprises 14 residues. V gave up 3 bases and J gave up 5 bases; unmatched junction bases: 3. Note on this clone: Its antigen remains unidentified.

The PCR made use of 60 Vbeta and 13 Jbeta primers. This table comes from immunoSEQ multiplex PCR, and its TCRdb copy is limited to in-frame clones, with some not included. The repertoire consists of over 110,000 clones, with roughly 79% occurring once and the leading ten covering over 9.5%. V usage is TRBV4-2 and J usage is TRBJ2-7; 11 positions agree with TRBD2. This clonotype was sampled from a woman aged 60-70 years in good health and CMV-seropositive. The sample consisted of PBMCs. In nucleotides, the CDR3 is TGTGCCAGCAGCCAGACTAGCGGGATAAACGAGCAGTACTTC. It codes for CASSQTSGINEQYF.